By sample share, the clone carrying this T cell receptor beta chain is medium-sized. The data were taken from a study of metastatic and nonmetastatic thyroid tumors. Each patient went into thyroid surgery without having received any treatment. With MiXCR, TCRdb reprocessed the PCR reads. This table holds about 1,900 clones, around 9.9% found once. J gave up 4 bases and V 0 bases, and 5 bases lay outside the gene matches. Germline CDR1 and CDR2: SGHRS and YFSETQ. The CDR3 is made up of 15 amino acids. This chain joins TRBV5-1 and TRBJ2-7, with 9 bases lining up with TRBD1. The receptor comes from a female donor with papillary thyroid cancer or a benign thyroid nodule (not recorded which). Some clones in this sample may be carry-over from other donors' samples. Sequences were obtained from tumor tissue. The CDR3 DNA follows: TGCGCCAGCAGCTTGGCGGGGACAGGGTTGTACGAGCAGTACTTC. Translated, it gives CASSLAGTGLYEQYF.